The rows below give T cell receptor beta chains drawn from one sample of a study of blood T cell repertoires in COVID-19. TCRdb's table, derived via immunoSEQ multiplex PCR, lists solely in-frame clones and lacks some. Altogether 100,000 to 140,000 clones are present, about four fifths being singletons, with the ten largest covering about 4%. The sample comprised peripheral blood. These TCRs come from a human donor in a cohort sampled during active COVID-19. The CDR3 runs from the conserved cysteine through the conserved F or W.

j_gene	v_gene	CDR3aa
TRBJ2-3	TRBV19	CASSPRDRVTDTQYF
TRBJ2-1	TRBV15	CATSRADRGYNEQFF
TRBJ1-4	TRBV14	CASSQELGANEKLFF
TRBJ2-6	TRBV18	CASSPRDRPISGANVLTF
TRBJ2-2	TRBV5-1	CASSGGTSPGELFF
TRBJ2-2	TRBV4-1	CASSRWETSVTGELFF
TRBJ2-3	TRBV20-1	CSARNGLTQYF
TRBJ1-3	TRBV5-6	CASSRYGTGAGNTIYF
TRBJ2-4	TRBV6-5	CASSYQSGQGNIQYF
TRBJ1-4	TRBV6-6	CASSYYGQTTEKLFF
TRBJ1-2	TRBV28	CASSPHTGGDYGYTF
TRBJ1-2	TRBV16	CASSRDRGYGYTF
TRBJ1-1	TRBV7-9	CASSLGGGGHTEAFF
TRBJ1-2	TRBV29-1	CSVDPRTGNYGYTF
TRBJ2-3	TRBV3-1/TRBV3-2	CASSHRSLAGGPDTQYF
TRBJ1-2	TRBV27	CASRSMGANYGYTF
TRBJ2-1	TRBV28	CASSSISGSAYSEQFF
TRBJ1-2	TRBV27	CASSYRTQGAPHYGYTF
TRBJ1-2	TRBV27	CASKWTGSNYGYTF
TRBJ1-5	TRBV6-2/TRBV6-3	CASSYDDRANQPQHF
TRBJ1-1	TRBV18	CASSPGQLEAFF
TRBJ1-3	TRBV5-1	CASSLRAQGSGNTIYF
TRBJ2-1	TRBV7-2	CASKGLAGGNNEQFF
TRBJ1-1	TRBV4-2	CASSQVSGSPMNTEAFF
TRBJ2-7	TRBV19	CASRGTGGSYEQYF
TRBJ2-1	TRBV5-1	CASSSAGASGGSSYNEQFF
TRBJ1-1	TRBV3-1/TRBV3-2	CASSQDFYGNTEAFF
TRBJ2-1	TRBV6-2/TRBV6-3	CASSYSSQRGGRGDEQFF
TRBJ1-4	TRBV6-6	CASRAGLEKLFF
TRBJ1-2	TRBV20-1	CSATGSAGYTF
TRBJ2-5	TRBV3-1/TRBV3-2	CASSQGGTVQETQYF
TRBJ2-3	TRBV9	CASSVAGADTQYF
TRBJ2-3	TRBV7-3	CASSRGLAGPTDTQYF